In its sample, the clone carrying this T cell receptor (beta chain) was seen many times. The record originates from a study of blood T cells in healthy people across ages. Next came a second PCR, run for roughly 6 to 11 cycles, which used a sample-barcoded 5' primer along with a J-beta primer mix. TCRdb passed the 5' RACE reads through MiXCR, listing each CDR3 protein once. Altogether 700,000 to 850,000 distinct CDR3 sequences are present, roughly 40% being singletons, with the ten largest covering approximately 12%. Donors gave about 10 milliliters of peripheral blood apiece. The sequence was collected from a man younger than 35 in good health. The sequencing sample was made of blood.

CDR3 in DNA: TGCGCCAGCAGCCCCCAAAGCGGGGTGACAGATACGCAGTATTTT. Its protein product is CASSPQSGVTDTQYF. This chain uses TRBV5-1 with TRBJ2-3; 7 nucleotides align to TRBD2. This CDR3 is 15 amino acids long. Germline V gene lookup returns CDR1 SGHRS and CDR2 YFSETQ. V was pared by 4 bases and J by 3 bases, with 8 bases of the junction left unmatched. Full variable domain (rest looked up from reference TRBV5-1 and TRBJ2-3): KAGVTQTPRYLIKTRGQQVTLSCSPISGHRSVSWYQQTPGQGLQFLFEYFSETQRNKGNFPGRFSGRQFSNSRSEMNVSTLELGDSALYLCASSPQSGVTDTQYFGPGTRLTVL.